Listed below are T cell receptor beta chains from one sample, sequenced in a study of beta chain features in type 1 diabetes. Sequenced by immunoSEQ multiplex PCR; TCRdb stores in-frame clones only, minus some. The repertoire has hundreds of thousands of clones, around 68% of them found once; the top ten carry roughly 0.048%. Sequences were obtained from naive CD4+ T cells from blood. All receptors come from a man aged 30-40 years in good health. The conserved cysteine and the conserved F or W are not part of the CDR3 here. Expanded clones are given a class, and other clones once, few, many or no size at all.

NA,TRBJ2-5,TRBV5-1,ASGIQETQY
NA,TRBJ2-1,TRBV4-2,ASSQLRDRSNEQF
few,TRBJ2-1,TRBV7-6,ASSLTDSLYNEQF
NA,TRBJ2-1,TRBV5-1,ASSLGRLRGKSYNEQF
NA,TRBJ2-6,TRBV25-1,ASGGWANVLT
NA,TRBJ2-5,TRBV5-1,ASRKPGQRGQETQY
few,TRBJ2-4,TRBV28,ANPGGSKNIQY
NA,TRBJ1-2,TRBV4-2,ASSQGTVNYGYT
NA,TRBJ2-3,TRBV30,AWRPSGARDTQY
NA,TRBJ2-1,TRBV9,ASSALIGEQF
NA,TRBJ1-6,TRBV9,ASSARVDSPLH
once,TRBJ2-7,TRBV29-1,SVAPPDRAGEQY
few,TRBJ2-6,TRBV29-1,SVDPTGANVLT
NA,TRBJ2-1,TRBV14,ASSQDSGPVKRNEQF